Each of the 3 T cell receptor beta chains below was sequenced from the same sample in a study of read filtering for tumor transcriptome and immune sequencing. The library was built from about 400 ng RNA with molecular barcoded adaptors for alpha/delta and beta/gamma chains. TCRdb re-derived calls from the reads in MiXCR, one entry per CDR3 protein. The sample has some 46,000 distinct CDR3 sequences; about a fifth are singletons. The sample comprised a population of CD138-negative cells sorted from bone marrow. All receptors come from a donor aged 40 or older with multiple myeloma.

This clonotype was detected only a few times. The chain carries TRBV9 and TRBJ1-3; 9 bases match TRBD1. The ends lost 0 bases at V and 0 bases at J; junction bases unmatched: 7. The CDR3 loop spans 18 amino acids. From germline, CDR1 is SGDLS and CDR2 YYNGEE. CDR3 loop: CASSVAPDRGDSGNTIYF. In DNA form, the CDR3 reads TGTGCCAGCAGCGTAGCCCCGGACAGGGGCGACTCTGGAAACACCATATATTTT. Full variable domain (rest looked up from reference TRBV9 and TRBJ1-3): DSGVTQTPKHLITATGQRVTLRCSPRSGDLSVYWYQQSLDQGLQFLIQYYNGEERAKGNILERFSAQQFPDLHSELNLSSLELGDSALYFCASSVAPDRGDSGNTIYFGEGSWLTVV.

This clonotype showed up just a few times. The chain combines TRBV5-3 with TRBJ2-1, with 8 bases matching TRBD1. TRBV5-3 is sorted into the ORF group, with uncertain function. Losses at the gene ends were 1 base for V and 7 bases for J; bases not matched to a gene: 1. The CDR3 has 13 residues. CDR3 amino acids: CARSLRTGNEQFF. CDR3 nucleotides: TGTGCCAGAAGCTTGCGGACAGGGAATGAGCAGTTCTTC.

This clonotype was seen ten or more times. This chain connects TRBV6-5 to TRBJ2-2, with 7 bases lining up with TRBD1. J was trimmed by 2 bases and V by 8 bases; bases with no gene match: 2. The CDR3 length is 13 residues. From germline, CDR1 is MNHEY and CDR2 SVGAGI. The DNA for the CDR3 is TGTGCCAGCCGGGACAGAAACACCGGGGAGCTGTTTTTT. Translation: CASRDRNTGELFF.